The 10 T cell receptor beta chains below come from one sample, sequenced in a study of cytomegalovirus exposure and HLA in healthy donors. The primer mix had 60 Vbeta and 13 Jbeta primers. Sequencing used immunoSEQ multiplex PCR; TCRdb keeps in-frame clones, though not all of them. The sample comprises 150,000 to 200,000 clones, roughly 70% of which are singletons, and about 3.4% rests with the top ten. The specimen sequenced was PBMCs. These receptors were obtained from a male donor in good health and CMV-seronegative.

This clone was counted between two and nine times. The rearrangement links TRBV18 to TRBJ1-2, with unresolved D. CDR3 length: 13 residues. V lost 3 bases and J 3 bases, leaving 8 bases between the germline ends. CDR1 is KGHSH, CDR2 LQKENI, per germline. The CDR3 DNA sequence: TGTGCCAGCTCACCGCTCGGGGACTATGGCTACACCTTC. Protein product: CASSPLGDYGYTF.

A few counts support this clone. The genes are TRBV5-4 and TRBJ1-2, with D hard to call. Germline assignment: CDR1 SGHNT and CDR2 YYREEE (reference sequence). This CDR3 region has 13 residues. V dropped 0 bases and J dropped 8 bases, with 11 bases sitting between them. CDR3 DNA sequence: TGTGCCAGCAGCTTGGAAGGGTCGGGAGGCTACACCTTC. Translating gives CASSLEGSGGYTF.

The rearrangement uses TRBV18 and TRBJ1-5, with TRBD1 identical over 7 bases. The germline V gene encodes CDR1 KGHSH and CDR2 LQKENI. After removal of 2 bases from V and 0 bases from J, the junction contained 10 bases not matched to a gene. CDR3 length equals 18 residues. In DNA, the CDR3 is TGTGCCAGCTCACCAGGGACAGCTCACGTGTATAGCAATCAGCCCCAGCATTTT. The encoded protein is CASSPGTAHVYSNQPQHF. Based on the CDR3 plus reference TRBV18 and TRBJ1-5, the full variable domain is NAGVMQNPRHLVRRRGQEARLRCSPMKGHSHVYWYRQLPEEGLKFMVYLQKENIIDESGMPKERFSAEFPKEGPSILRIQQVVRGDSAAYFCASSPGTAHVYSNQPQHFGDGTRLSIL.

The gene calls are TRBV7-3 and TRBJ2-1, with 8 bases identical to TRBD2. The CDR3 loop spans 16 amino acids. The germline gives CDR1 SGHTA, CDR2 FQGTGA. V lost 5 bases and J lost 5; bases outside the gene matches: 11. The CDR3 DNA sequence: TGTGCCAGCAGCATAAGTCCGACTAGCGCGAACAATGAGCAGTTCTTC. This encodes CASSISPTSANNEQFF.

The chain joins TRBV2 to TRBJ2-7; a weak D match, TRBD2 (7 bases). Germline-derived CDR1 and CDR2 are SNHLY and FYNNEI. The V end lost 3 bases, the J end lost 3 bases, and 15 bases lay between the germline ends. The CDR3 length is 15 residues. The CDR3 here is CASSDRGATNYEQYF. CDR3 nucleotide sequence: TGTGCCAGCAGTGATCGGGGGGCGACGAACTACGAGCAGTACTTC.

J is TRBJ1-2 and V is TRBV29-1; 7 positions agree with TRBD1. Germline CDR1 SQVTM, CDR2 ANQGSEA. The CDR3 covers 12 residues. Losses at the gene ends were 4 bases for V and 2 bases for J; bases not matched to a gene: 1. The CDR3: CSVGGQNYGYTF. CDR3 DNA: TGCAGCGTTGGGGGACAGAACTATGGCTACACCTTC.

This chain joins TRBV10-3 and TRBJ2-1; tentatively, D is TRBD1 (5 bases). The CDR3 runs to 16 residues. The germline V gene has CDR1 ENHRY and CDR2 SYGVKD. Trimming shortened V by 0 bases and J by 0 bases, and 9 bases separated the two germline ends. Written as DNA, the CDR3 is TGTGCCATCAGTGAGTCGGGGCAGTCCTCCTACAATGAGCAGTTCTTC. Protein sequence: CAISESGQSSYNEQFF.

The chain couples TRBV10-1 to TRBJ1-4; no clear D gene. From germline, CDR1 is WNHNN and CDR2 SYGVQD (reference sequence). The germline V and J ends were trimmed by 8 bases and 5 bases, with 12 bases remaining between them. The CDR3 contains 13 residues. The CDR3 loop reads CASSSNSNEKLFF. CDR3 DNA sequence: TGCGCCAGCTCTAGCAACAGCAATGAAAAACTGTTTTTT.

The rearrangement uses TRBV14 and TRBJ2-1; maybe TRBD2 (6 bases). V was shortened by 4 bases and J by 1 base, with 11 bases between the two germline ends. Looked up from germline, CDR1 is SGHDN and CDR2 is FVKESK. The CDR3 is 15 residues long. In DNA, the CDR3 is TGTGCCAGCAGCCCGGGGGTGGGGTCCTACAATGAGCAGTTCTTC. This codes for CASSPGVGSYNEQFF. The entire variable domain, with the rest obtained from reference TRBV14 and TRBJ2-1, is as follows: EAGVTQFPSHSVIEKGQTVTLRCDPISGHDNLYWYRRVMGKEIKFLLHFVKESKQDESGMPNNRFLAERTGGTYSTLKVQPAELEDSGVYFCASSPGVGSYNEQFFGPGTRLTVL.

The chain recombines TRBV5-1 with TRBJ2-3; 7 nucleotides agree with TRBD2. CDR1 is SGHRS and CDR2 is YFSETQ in the germline V gene. V was clipped by 4 bases and J by 2 bases; unmatched bases: 7. The CDR3 has 15 residues. Here the CDR3 reads CASSLAGTTTDTQYF. In nucleotides, the CDR3 is TGCGCCAGCAGCCTCGCCGGGACTACCACAGATACGCAGTATTTT.